This T cell receptor beta chain was retrieved from a study of blood T cell repertoires in COVID-19 (dated by TCRdb to 2020 to 2022). The study in broad terms: Collaborator samples came from the United States, Italy and Spain and covered acute and convalescent phases of COVID-19. The prospective study material was composed of cDNA or gDNA derived from T cells, B-cell-depleted T cells, or PBMCs. The dataset comprised deeply sampled blood TCRbeta repertoires from subjects exposed to, actively infected with, or recovered from COVID-19. A freely available public database, intended as a resource for researchers studying the immune response to SARS-CoV-2, is where the repertoires were released. The samples were drawn from two sources: the first 160 participants of the ongoing ImmuneRACE study, and fewer than 1,500 subjects contributed by 6 global collaborators. Sample metadata almost always included a de-identified subject ID, COVID-19 status, age in years and sex. HLA class I and class II types, where available, came from metadata supplied by the sample provider rather than from assay-based typing. Study-level results and caveats: Clinical and demographic metadata were provided uncurated, with the amount varying by source and participant.

Clipping removes 2 bases from V and 4 bases from J, with 10 as the unmatched junction base count. The CDR3 has 16 amino acids, counting the end cysteine and phenylalanine. The kept DNA is CDR3 alone, 48 bases in frame from the first base. CDR1 SGHDT and CDR2 YYEEEE are derived from the germline V gene. TCRbeta CDR3 regions were amplified from genomic DNA by means of the immunoSEQ Assay, a bias-controlled multiplex PCR. As for the authors' bioinformatics: Within the assay, amplification of reference gene primers was used to estimate how many nucleated cells each sample contained. To quantify the absolute abundance of each unique TCRbeta CDR3 rearrangement, sequence reads were collapsed and filtered. For each sample, productive Simpson clonality was calculated by taking the square root of Simpson's diversity index across productive rearrangements. Not all clones reach the TCRdb copy of this immuneACCESS table, which keeps in-frame sequences only. Checked studies attribute under half of the gap to unresolved V genes and leave the rest unexplained. Clone size and the V and J calls come from that table; the DNA yielded D and trimming. The sample records 180,000 or so clones, about 85% of which are singletons. The top ten clones comprise 2.5% to 3% of the sample.

This clone has more than one count but fewer than ten. The target of this receptor is not known. There are no base qualities to consult, and no much larger clone falls within one base. Collaborating institutions collected whole blood in K2EDTA tubes following their own protocols. For TCRbeta analysis, collaborator samples were shipped as frozen whole blood, as isolated PBMCs, or as DNA extracted from either sample type. The clonotype originates from a woman aged 25 to 45 with active or convalescent COVID-19. The chain was built from TRBV5-6 and TRBJ1-2; TRBD1 aligns with 8 central bases. Input material: peripheral blood. The CDR3 has the sequence CASSFRTGRISYGYTF. The bases are TGTGCCAGCAGCTTTAGGACAGGGAGGATCAGCTATGGCTACACCTTC.